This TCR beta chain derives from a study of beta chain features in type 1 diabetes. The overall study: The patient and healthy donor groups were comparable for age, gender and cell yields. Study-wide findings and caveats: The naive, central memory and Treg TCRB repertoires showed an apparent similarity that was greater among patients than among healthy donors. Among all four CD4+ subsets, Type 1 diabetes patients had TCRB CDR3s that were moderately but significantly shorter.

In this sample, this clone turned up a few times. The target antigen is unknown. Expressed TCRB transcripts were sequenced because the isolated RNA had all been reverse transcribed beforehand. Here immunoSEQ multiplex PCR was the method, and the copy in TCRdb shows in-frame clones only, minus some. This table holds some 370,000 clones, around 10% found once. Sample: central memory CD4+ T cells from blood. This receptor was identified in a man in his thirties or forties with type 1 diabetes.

The DNA for the CDR3 is TGTGCCAGCTCTACCGGGTGGGACGGGAGCACCTTC. Residues: CASSTGWDGSTF. The chain is built from TRBV18 and TRBJ1-2; perhaps TRBD1 as D (5 bases). The CDR3 is made up of 12 amino acids. Trimming took off 6 bases at V and 13 bases at J, with 18 bases between the two ends. Germline assignment: CDR1 KGHSH and CDR2 LQKENI. The entire variable domain, with the rest obtained from reference TRBV18 and TRBJ1-2, is as follows: NAGVMQNPRHLVRRRGQEARLRCSPMKGHSHVYWYRQLPEEGLKFMVYLQKENIIDESGMPKERFSAEFPKEGPSILRIQQVVRGDSAAYFCASSTGWDGSTFGSGTRLTVV.